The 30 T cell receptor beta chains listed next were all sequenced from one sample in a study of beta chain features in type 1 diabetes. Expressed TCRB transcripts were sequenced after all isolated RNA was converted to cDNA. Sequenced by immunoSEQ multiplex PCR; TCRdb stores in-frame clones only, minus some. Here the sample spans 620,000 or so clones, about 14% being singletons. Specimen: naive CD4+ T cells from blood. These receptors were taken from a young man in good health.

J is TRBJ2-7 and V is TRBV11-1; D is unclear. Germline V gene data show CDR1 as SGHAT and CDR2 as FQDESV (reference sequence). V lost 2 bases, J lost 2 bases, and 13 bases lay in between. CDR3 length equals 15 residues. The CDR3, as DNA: TGTGCCAGCAGCTTAAGACGGGTATCGGCCTACGAGCAGTACTTC. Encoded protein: CASSLRRVSAYEQYF.

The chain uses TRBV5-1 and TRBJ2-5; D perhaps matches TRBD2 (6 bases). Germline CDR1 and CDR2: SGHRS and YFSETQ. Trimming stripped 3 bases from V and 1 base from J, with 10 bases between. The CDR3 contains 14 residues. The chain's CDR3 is CASSSRGSQETQYF. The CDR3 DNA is TGCGCCAGCAGCTCACGGGGGAGCCAAGAGACCCAGTACTTC. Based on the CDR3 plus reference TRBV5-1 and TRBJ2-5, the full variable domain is KAGVTQTPRYLIKTRGQQVTLSCSPISGHRSVSWYQQTPGQGLQFLFEYFSETQRNKGNFPGRFSGRQFSNSRSEMNVSTLELGDSALYLCASSSRGSQETQYFGPGTRLLVL.

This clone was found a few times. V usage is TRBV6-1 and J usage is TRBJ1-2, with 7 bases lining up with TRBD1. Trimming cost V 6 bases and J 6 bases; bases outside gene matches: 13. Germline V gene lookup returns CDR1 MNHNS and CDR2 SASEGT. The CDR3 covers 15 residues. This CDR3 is CASSLDRPIWDGYTF. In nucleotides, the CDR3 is TGTGCCAGCAGCCTGGACAGGCCAATTTGGGATGGCTACACCTTC.

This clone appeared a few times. CDR3 protein: CASSSQQGANTEAFF. CDR3 nucleotides: TGTGCCAGCAGCTCCCAACAGGGTGCGAACACTGAAGCTTTCTTT. The chain links TRBV9 to TRBJ1-1, with a weak D call TRBD1 (6 bases). The germline V and J ends were trimmed by 4 bases and 1 base, with 14 bases remaining between them. The CDR3 runs to 15 residues. CDR1 SGDLS and CDR2 YYNGEE come from the germline V gene.

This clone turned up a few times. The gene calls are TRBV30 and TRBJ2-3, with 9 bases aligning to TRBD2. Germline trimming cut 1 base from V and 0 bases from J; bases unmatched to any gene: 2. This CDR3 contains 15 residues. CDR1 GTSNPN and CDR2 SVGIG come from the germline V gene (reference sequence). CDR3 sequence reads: CAWSGGGVSTDTQYF. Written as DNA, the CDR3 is TGTGCCTGGAGTGGCGGGGGGGTCAGCACAGATACGCAGTATTTT.

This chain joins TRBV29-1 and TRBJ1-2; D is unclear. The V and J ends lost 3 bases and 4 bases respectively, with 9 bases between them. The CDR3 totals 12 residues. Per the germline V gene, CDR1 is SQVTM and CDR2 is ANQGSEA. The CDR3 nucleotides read TGCAGCGTTGACTACGGACTCTATGGCTACACCTTC. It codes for CSVDYGLYGYTF.

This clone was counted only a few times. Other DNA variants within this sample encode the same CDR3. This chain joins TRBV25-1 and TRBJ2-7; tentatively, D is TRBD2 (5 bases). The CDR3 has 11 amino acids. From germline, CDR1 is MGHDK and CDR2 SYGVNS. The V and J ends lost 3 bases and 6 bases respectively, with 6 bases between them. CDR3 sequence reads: CASSESGEQYF. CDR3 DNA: TGTGCCAGCAGTGAGAGCGGCGAGCAGTACTTC.

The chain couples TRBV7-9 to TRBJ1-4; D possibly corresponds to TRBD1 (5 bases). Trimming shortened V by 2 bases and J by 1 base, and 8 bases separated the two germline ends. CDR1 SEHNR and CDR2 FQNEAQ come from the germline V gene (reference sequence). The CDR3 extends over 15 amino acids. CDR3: CASSLTQGTNEKLFF. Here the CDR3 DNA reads TGTGCCAGCAGCTTAACGCAGGGAACTAATGAAAAACTGTTTTTT. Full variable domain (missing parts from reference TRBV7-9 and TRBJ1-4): DTGVSQNPRHKITKRGQNVTFRCDPISEHNRLYWYRQTLGQGPEFLTYFQNEAQLEKSRLLSDRFSAERPKGSFSTLEIQRTEQGDSAMYLCASSLTQGTNEKLFFGSGTQLSVL.

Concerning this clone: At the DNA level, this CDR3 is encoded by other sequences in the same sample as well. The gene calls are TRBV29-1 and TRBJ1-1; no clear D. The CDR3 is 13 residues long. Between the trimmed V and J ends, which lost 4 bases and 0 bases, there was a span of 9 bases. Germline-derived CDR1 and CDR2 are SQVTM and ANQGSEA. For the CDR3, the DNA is TGCAGCGTTGCAGGCAGGATGAACACTGAAGCTTTCTTT. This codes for CSVAGRMNTEAFF.

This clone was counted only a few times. The CDR3 sequence: CASSPRVGLRTDTQYF. The CDR3 nucleotides are TGTGCCAGCAGCCCTAGAGTTGGGCTACGCACAGATACGCAGTATTTT. V usage is TRBV11-2 and J usage is TRBJ2-3; the D is unclear. V gave up 5 bases and J gave up 1 base, with 16 bases separating them. Germline lookup yields CDR1 SGHAT and CDR2 FQNNGV. This CDR3 region has 16 residues.

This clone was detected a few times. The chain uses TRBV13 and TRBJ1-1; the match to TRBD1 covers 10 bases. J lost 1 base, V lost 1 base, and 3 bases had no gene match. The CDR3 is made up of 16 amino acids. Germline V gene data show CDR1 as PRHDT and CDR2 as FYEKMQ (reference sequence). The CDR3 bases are TGTGCCAGCAGCTTAGAGGGGGACAGGGGGAACACTGAAGCTTTCTTT. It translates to CASSLEGDRGNTEAFF.

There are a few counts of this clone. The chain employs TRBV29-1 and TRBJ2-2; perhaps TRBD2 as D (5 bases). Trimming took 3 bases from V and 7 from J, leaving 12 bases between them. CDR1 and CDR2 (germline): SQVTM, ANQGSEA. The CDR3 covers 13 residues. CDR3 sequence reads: CSVDGHRGGELFF. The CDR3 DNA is TGCAGCGTTGATGGTCATCGGGGCGGGGAGCTGTTTTTT.

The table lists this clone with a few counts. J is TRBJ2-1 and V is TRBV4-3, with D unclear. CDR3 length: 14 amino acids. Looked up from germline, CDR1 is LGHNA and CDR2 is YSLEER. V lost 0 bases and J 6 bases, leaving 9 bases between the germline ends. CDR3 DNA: TGCGCCAGCAGCCAAGATGTGACGTTCAATGAGCAGTTCTTC. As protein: CASSQDVTFNEQFF.

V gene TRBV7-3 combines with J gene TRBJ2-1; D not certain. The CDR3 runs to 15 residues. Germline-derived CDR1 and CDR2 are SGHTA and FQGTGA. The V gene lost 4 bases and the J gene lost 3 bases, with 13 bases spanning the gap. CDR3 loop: CASSSTLGSYNEQFF. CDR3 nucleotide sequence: TGTGCCAGCAGCTCGACGTTGGGCAGCTACAATGAGCAGTTCTTC.

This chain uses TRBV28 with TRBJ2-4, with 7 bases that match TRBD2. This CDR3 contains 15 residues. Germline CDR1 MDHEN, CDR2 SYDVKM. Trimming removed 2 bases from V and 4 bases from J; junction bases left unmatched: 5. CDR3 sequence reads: CASSLTTGGKNIQYF. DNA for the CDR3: TGTGCCAGCAGTTTAACGACGGGAGGTAAAAACATTCAGTACTTC.

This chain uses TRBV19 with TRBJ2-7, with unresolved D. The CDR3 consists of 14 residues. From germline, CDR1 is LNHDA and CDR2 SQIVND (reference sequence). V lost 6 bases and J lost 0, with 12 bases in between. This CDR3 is CASSGGTFSYEQYF. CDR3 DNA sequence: TGTGCCAGTAGCGGCGGCACTTTCTCCTACGAGCAGTACTTC.

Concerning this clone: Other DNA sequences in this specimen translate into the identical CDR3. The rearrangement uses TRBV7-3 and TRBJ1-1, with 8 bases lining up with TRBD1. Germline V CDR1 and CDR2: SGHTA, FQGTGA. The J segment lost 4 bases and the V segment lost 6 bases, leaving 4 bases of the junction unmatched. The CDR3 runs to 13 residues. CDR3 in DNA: TGTGCCAGCAGTCCACAGGGGGGCACTGAAGCTTTCTTT. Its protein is CASSPQGGTEAFF.

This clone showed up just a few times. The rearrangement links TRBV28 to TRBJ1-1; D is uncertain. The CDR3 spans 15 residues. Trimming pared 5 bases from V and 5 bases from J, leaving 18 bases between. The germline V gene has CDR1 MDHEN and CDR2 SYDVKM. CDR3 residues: CASSNPTLGGTEAFF. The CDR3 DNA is TGTGCCAGCAGTAACCCTACATTGGGAGGGACTGAAGCTTTCTTT. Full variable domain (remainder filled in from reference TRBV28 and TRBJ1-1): DVKVTQSSRYLVKRTGEKVFLECVQDMDHENMFWYRQDPGLGLRLIYFSYDVKMKEKGDIPEGYSVSREKKERFSLILESASTNQTSMYLCASSNPTLGGTEAFFGQGTRLTVV.

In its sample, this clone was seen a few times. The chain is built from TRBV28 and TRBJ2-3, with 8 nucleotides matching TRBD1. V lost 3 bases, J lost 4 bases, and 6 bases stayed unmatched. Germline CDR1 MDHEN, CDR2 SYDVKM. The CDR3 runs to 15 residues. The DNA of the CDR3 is TGTGCCAGCAGTTTGGCGGGACAGGTTGCAGATACGCAGTATTTT. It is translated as CASSLAGQVADTQYF.

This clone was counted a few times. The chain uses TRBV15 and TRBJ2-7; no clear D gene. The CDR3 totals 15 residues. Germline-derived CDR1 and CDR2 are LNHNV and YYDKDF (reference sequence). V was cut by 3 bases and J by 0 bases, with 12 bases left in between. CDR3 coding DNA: TGTGCCACCAGCAGGGAACGTACAAGCTCCTACGAGCAGTACTTC. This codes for CATSRERTSSYEQYF.

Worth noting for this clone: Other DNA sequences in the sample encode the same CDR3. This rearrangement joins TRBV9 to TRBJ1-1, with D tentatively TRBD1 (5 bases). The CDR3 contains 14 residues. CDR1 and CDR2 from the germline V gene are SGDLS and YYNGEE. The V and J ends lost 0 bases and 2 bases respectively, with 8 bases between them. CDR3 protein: CASSVDGGNTEAFF. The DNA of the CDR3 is TGTGCCAGCAGCGTAGACGGGGGAAACACTGAAGCTTTCTTT.

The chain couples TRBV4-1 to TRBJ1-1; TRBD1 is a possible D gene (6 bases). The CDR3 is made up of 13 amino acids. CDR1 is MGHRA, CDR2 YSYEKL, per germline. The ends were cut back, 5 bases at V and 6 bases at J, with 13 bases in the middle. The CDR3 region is CASSITGSPEAFF. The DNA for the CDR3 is TGCGCCAGCAGCATCACAGGGAGCCCTGAAGCTTTCTTT.

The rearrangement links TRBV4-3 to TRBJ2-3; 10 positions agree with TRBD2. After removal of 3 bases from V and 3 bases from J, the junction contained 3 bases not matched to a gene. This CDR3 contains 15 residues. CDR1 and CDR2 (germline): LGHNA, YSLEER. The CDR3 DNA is TGCGCCAGCAGCCAGAATAGCGGGAGGACAGATACGCAGTATTTT. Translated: CASSQNSGRTDTQYF.

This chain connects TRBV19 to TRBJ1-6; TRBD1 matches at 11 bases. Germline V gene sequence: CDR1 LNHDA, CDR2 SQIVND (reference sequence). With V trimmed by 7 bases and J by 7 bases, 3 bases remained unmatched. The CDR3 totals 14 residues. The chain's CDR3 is CASTRDRGNSPLHF. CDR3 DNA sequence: TGTGCCAGTACCCGGGACAGGGGGAATTCACCCCTCCACTTT.

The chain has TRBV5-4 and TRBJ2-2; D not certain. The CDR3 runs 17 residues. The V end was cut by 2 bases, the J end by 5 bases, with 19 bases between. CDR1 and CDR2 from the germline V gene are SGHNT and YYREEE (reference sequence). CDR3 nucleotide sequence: TGTGCCAGCAGCTTCAGACGGTTTAGAACAAGGACCGGGGAGCTGTTTTTT. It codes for CASSFRRFRTRTGELFF.

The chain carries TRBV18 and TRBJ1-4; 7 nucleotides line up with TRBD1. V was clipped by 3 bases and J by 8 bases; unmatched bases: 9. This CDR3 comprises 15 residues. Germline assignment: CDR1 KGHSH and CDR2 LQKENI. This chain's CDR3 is CASSPLTGDQEKLFF. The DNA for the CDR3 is TGTGCCAGCTCACCTCTAACAGGGGACCAAGAAAAACTGTTTTTT. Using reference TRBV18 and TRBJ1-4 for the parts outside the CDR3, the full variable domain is NAGVMQNPRHLVRRRGQEARLRCSPMKGHSHVYWYRQLPEEGLKFMVYLQKENIIDESGMPKERFSAEFPKEGPSILRIQQVVRGDSAAYFCASSPLTGDQEKLFFGSGTQLSVL.

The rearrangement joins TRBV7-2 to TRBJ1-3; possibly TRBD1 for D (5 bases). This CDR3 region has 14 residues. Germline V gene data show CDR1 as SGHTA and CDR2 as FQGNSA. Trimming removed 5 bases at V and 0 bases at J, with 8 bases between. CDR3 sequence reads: CASSHGASGNTIYF. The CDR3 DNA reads TGTGCCAGCAGCCATGGGGCCTCTGGAAACACCATATATTTT.

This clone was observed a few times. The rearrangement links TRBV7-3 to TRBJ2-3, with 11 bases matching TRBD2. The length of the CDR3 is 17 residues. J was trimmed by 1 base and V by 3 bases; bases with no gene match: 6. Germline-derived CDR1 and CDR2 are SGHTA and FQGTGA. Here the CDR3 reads CASSFGLTSGGTDTQYF. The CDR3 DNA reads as TGTGCCAGCAGCTTCGGACTGACTAGCGGGGGCACAGATACGCAGTATTTT.

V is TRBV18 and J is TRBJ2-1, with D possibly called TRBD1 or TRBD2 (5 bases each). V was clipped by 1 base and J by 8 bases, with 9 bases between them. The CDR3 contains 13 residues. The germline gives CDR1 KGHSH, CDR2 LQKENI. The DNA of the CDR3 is TGTGCCAGCTCACCACGGGGGTTCGATGAGCAGTTCTTC. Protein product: CASSPRGFDEQFF. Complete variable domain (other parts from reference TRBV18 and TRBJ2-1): NAGVMQNPRHLVRRRGQEARLRCSPMKGHSHVYWYRQLPEEGLKFMVYLQKENIIDESGMPKERFSAEFPKEGPSILRIQQVVRGDSAAYFCASSPRGFDEQFFGPGTRLTVL.

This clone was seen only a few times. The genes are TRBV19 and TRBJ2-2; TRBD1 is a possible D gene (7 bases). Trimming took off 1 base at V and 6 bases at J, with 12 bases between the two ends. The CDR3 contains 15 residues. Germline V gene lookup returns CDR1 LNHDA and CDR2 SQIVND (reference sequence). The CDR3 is CASSIGQGLSGELFF. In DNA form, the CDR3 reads TGTGCCAGTAGTATAGGACAGGGACTCTCCGGGGAGCTGTTTTTT.